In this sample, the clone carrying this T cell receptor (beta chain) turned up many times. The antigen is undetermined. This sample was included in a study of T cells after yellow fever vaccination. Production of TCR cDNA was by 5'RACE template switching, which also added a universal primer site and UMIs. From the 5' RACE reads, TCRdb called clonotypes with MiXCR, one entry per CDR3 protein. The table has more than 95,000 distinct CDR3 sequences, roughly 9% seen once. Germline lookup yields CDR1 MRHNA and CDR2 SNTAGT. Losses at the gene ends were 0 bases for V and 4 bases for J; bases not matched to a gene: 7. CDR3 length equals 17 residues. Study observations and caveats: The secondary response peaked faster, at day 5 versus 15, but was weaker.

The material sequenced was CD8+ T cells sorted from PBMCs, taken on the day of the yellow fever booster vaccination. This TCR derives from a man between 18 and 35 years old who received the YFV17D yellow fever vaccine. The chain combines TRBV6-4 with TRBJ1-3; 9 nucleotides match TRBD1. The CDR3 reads CASSDSIGTGRGNTIYF. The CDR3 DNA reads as TGTGCCAGCAGTGACTCGATTGGGACAGGGAGAGGAAACACCATATATTTT.